This T cell receptor beta chain was sequenced during a study of Ad26.COV2.S vaccination and SARS-CoV-2 variants. At the level of the study: Trial arm assignment for the donor was COV1001 Ad26.COV2.S. The authors gave Ad26.COV2.S intramuscularly, either once or twice 56 days apart.

The sample's treatment: some 20 received Ad26.COV2.S at low or high dose, single or two shots; about 5 received placebo; per-sample allocation not given. Specimen acquisition occurred on day 63 following the initial vaccine or placebo injection. Regarding the study as a whole: Individuals receiving vaccine had higher spike-specific TCR breadth than placebo recipients did. Using TCR breadth and depth analyses may have led to underestimated total T cell responses.

Remarks on this clone: Its antigen is as yet unknown.

Clones were read by immunoSEQ multiplex PCR, and TCRdb kept only the in-frame ones, dropping some. Of 400,000 to 450,000 clones listed, approximately 92% are singletons. The CDR3 length is 15 residues. V lost 4 bases and J lost 5, with 15 bases in between. CDR1 KGHDR and CDR2 SFDVKD come from the germline V gene. This receptor was identified in a person aged 18-65 years who received the Ad26.COV2.S COVID-19 vaccine or a placebo. The chain has TRBV24-1 and TRBJ2-3; possibly TRBD2 for D (6 bases). This specimen consisted of peripheral blood, obtained in a trial of Ad26.COV2.S vaccine versus placebo. The CDR3 DNA reads TGTGCCACCAGTGACCCAACCCTCGGGGGAGATACGCAGTATTTT. This gives the protein CATSDPTLGGDTQYF.